This TCR beta chain originates from a study of cytomegalovirus exposure and HLA in healthy donors. Study-wide results and limits: Associated with cytomegalovirus, according to the listing, were about 160 TCR beta chains.

Worth noting for this clone: Its antigen is not identified.

60 Vbeta and 13 Jbeta primers were used in PCR. Libraries were prepared by immunoSEQ multiplex PCR; TCRdb keeps only in-frame clonotypes and omits some of them. The specimen's table records about 75,000 clones. The CDR3 sequence is 15 residues long. V was trimmed by 4 bases and J by 1 base, leaving 13 bases between them. Germline assignment: CDR1 LNHDA and CDR2 SQIVND (reference sequence). The sample taken for sequencing was PBMCs. This TCR came from a man aged 18 to 29 in good health and CMV-seropositive. The chain combines TRBV19 with TRBJ1-1; TRBD1 might be the D (5 bases). The DNA for the CDR3 is TGTGCCAGTAGTACCCCGACAGTGACGAACACTGAAGCTTTCTTT. Encoded protein: CASSTPTVTNTEAFF.